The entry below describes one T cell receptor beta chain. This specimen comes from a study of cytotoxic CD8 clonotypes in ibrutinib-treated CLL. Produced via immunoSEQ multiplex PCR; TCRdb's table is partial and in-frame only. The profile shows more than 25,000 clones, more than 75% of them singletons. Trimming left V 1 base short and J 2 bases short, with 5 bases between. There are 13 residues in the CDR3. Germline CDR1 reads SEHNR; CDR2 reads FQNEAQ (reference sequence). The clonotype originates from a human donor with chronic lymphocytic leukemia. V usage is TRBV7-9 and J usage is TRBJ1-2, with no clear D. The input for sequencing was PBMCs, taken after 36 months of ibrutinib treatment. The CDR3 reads CASSLGANYGYTF. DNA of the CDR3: TGTGCCAGCAGCTTAGGGGCGAACTATGGCTACACCTTC.